Below are 9 T cell receptor beta chains sequenced from a single sample in a study of T cell responses to AZD1222 COVID-19 vaccine. Data came from immunoSEQ multiplex PCR; TCRdb stores just in-frame clones and leaves some out. Among about 120,000 clones listed, approximately 83% were seen once. The input for sequencing was peripheral blood, taken on day 0 of AZD1222 vaccination. These receptors came from an adult in good health.

The rearrangement uses TRBV19 and TRBJ1-6, with D unresolved. The germline gives CDR1 LNHDA, CDR2 SQIVND (reference sequence). This CDR3 spans 15 amino acids. The ends were cut back, 3 bases at V and 6 bases at J, with 12 bases in the middle. CDR3 protein: CASSIEGRSNSPLHF. DNA of the CDR3: TGTGCCAGTAGTATTGAGGGTCGGTCTAATTCACCCCTCCACTTT.

The chain carries TRBV19 and TRBJ2-7, with 8 positions matching TRBD2. Germline V CDR1 and CDR2: LNHDA, SQIVND (reference sequence). This CDR3 has 13 residues. The J segment lost 4 bases and the V segment lost 3 bases, leaving 2 bases of the junction unmatched. CDR3 sequence reads: CASSMGLEYEQYF. CDR3 in DNA: TGTGCCAGTAGTATGGGACTAGAGTACGAGCAGTACTTC.

The CDR3 nucleotides read TGTGCCAGCACCTTGGGGGGACAGCTGAACACTGAAGCTTTCTTT. Translated, it gives CASTLGGQLNTEAFF. The V and J genes are TRBV7-8 and TRBJ1-1; TRBD1 aligns across 7 bases. This CDR3 comprises 15 residues. Germline CDR1 and CDR2: SGHVS and FQNEAQ. V was clipped by 7 bases and J by 0 bases; unmatched bases: 8.

The V and J genes are TRBV29-1 and TRBJ1-2, with 8 bases lining up with TRBD1. Germline values: CDR1 SQVTM, CDR2 ANQGSEA. Losses at the gene ends were 6 bases for V and 4 bases for J; bases not matched to a gene: 7. This CDR3 has 13 amino acids. CDR3 DNA: TGCAGCGTGAGGGGACAGGCCCCCTATGGCTACACCTTC. This encodes CSVRGQAPYGYTF.

This clone showed up just a few times. The chain is built from TRBV5-1 and TRBJ1-2; 9 bases are shared with TRBD1. Germline CDR1 and CDR2: SGHRS and YFSETQ. This CDR3 is 15 amino acids long. V shed 0 bases and J 2 bases; nucleotides not matched to a gene: 2. Here the CDR3 DNA reads TGCGCCAGCAGCTTGGGGGACAGGGCGAACTATGGCTACACCTTC. It yields the protein CASSLGDRANYGYTF.

The chain couples TRBV19 to TRBJ1-3, with D uncertain. V was cut by 9 bases and J by 0 bases, with 9 bases left in between. The CDR3 totals 13 residues. Germline V gives CDR1 LNHDA, CDR2 SQIVND (reference sequence). Here the CDR3 DNA reads TGTGCCAGCCGACCGCACTCTGGAAACACCATATATTTT. This gives the protein CASRPHSGNTIYF.

J is TRBJ1-2 and V is TRBV29-1; no clear D gene. The CDR3 spans 9 residues. Germline V gene lookup returns CDR1 SQVTM and CDR2 ANQGSEA. V was clipped by 6 bases and J by 8 bases, with 7 bases between them. CDR3 amino acids: CSVGGGYTF. CDR3 nucleotide sequence: TGCAGCGTAGGCGGCGGCTACACCTTC.

The rearrangement joins TRBV7-3 to TRBJ2-1; 11 bases match TRBD1. Germline CDR1 and CDR2: SGHTA and FQGTGA. V shed 4 bases and J 2 bases; nucleotides not matched to a gene: 1. CDR3 size: 15 residues. CDR3 DNA sequence: TGTGCCAGCAGCTCGGACAGGGGGCCCTACAATGAGCAGTTCTTC. Residues: CASSSDRGPYNEQFF.

The chain has TRBV5-1 and TRBJ1-1; D is possibly TRBD1 (5 bases). Germline CDR1 reads SGHRS; CDR2 reads YFSETQ. Trimming left V 0 bases short and J 5 bases short, with 17 bases between. CDR3 length equals 16 residues. CDR3 nucleotide sequence: TGCGCCAGCAGCTTGGCCAATAGGCATAGGGGAACTGAAGCTTTCTTT. This codes for CASSLANRHRGTEAFF.